A single T cell receptor (beta chain) is shown here with its context. The antigen is not known. The sample comes from a study of a mutant IDH1 vaccine in newly diagnosed glioma. Study summary: Earlier therapy was either radiotherapy, temozolomide, or both, and most got both.

Time point described: week 23, last vaccination. All doses held 300 ug of mutant IDH1 20-mer peptide, with topical imiquimod. V gave up 3 bases and J gave up 0 bases, with 13 bases separating them. This CDR3 contains 16 residues. The V gene's germline CDR1 is SGHTS and CDR2 YDEGEE. Here immunoSEQ multiplex PCR was the method, and the copy in TCRdb shows in-frame clones only, minus some. Among approximately 60,000 clones listed, roughly 81% were seen once. This clonotype originated in a man under 40 with glioma. This chain uses TRBV5-8 with TRBJ2-1; D remains unclear. The sample was PBMCs, taken from a glioma patient whose treatment included an IDH1 peptide vaccine. CDR3: CASSSWKGVSYNEQFF. DNA of the CDR3: TGTGCCAGCAGCTCCTGGAAGGGCGTCTCCTACAATGAGCAGTTCTTC. Looking up the rest from reference TRBV5-8 and TRBJ2-1 gives the full variable domain: EAGVTQSPTHLIKTRGQQATLRCSPISGHTSVYWYQQALGLGLQFLLWYDEGEERNRGNFPPRFSGRQFPNYSSELNVNALELEDSALYLCASSSWKGVSYNEQFFGPGTRLTVL.